This T cell receptor (beta chain) came from a study of T cell responses to AZD1222 COVID-19 vaccine. Study outcomes and limitations: There were vaccine-associated CD4 TCRs across spike, dominant at 160-218 and 743-854. At study baseline, merely several AZD1222 recipients were seropositive. Targets within unmutated variant regions were reportedly found for nearly half of spike-specific TCRs.

TCRdb keeps only in-frame clones here, not all; method: immunoSEQ multiplex PCR. The sample shows about 140,000 clones, about 90% of them seen only once. Between the trimmed V and J ends, which lost 0 bases and 6 bases, there was a span of 14 bases. The CDR3 length is 15 residues. Germline V gene sequence: CDR1 MNHEY, CDR2 SVGAGI. About this clone: The antigen remains undetermined.

The chain uses TRBV6-5 and TRBJ1-2, with D perhaps TRBD1 (6 bases). This receptor was obtained from an adult who received the AZD1222 COVID-19 vaccine. The specimen comprised peripheral blood, sampled 28 days after the second AZD1222 dose. In nucleotides, the CDR3 is TGTGCCAGCAGTTACTCACTTACGGGGGCCAATGGCTACACCTTC. The encoded protein is CASSYSLTGANGYTF.